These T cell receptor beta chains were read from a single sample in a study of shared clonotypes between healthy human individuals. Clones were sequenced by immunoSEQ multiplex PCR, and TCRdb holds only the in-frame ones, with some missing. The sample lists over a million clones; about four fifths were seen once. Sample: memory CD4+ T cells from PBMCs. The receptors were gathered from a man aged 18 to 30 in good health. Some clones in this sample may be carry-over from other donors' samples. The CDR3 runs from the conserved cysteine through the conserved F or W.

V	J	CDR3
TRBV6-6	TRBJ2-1	CASSYSRGANEQFF
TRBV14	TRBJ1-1	CASSQYTGATEAFF
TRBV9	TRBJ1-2	CASSGSTGYVYGYTF
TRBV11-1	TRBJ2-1	CASSLLQKTGGSREQFF
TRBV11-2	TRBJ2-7	CASSFGPSVPYEQYF
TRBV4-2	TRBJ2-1	CASSRYPGQPYNEQFF
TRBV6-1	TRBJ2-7	CASSPLAGGSYEQYF
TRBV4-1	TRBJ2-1	CASSQGLAGAWEQFF
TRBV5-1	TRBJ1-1	CASSGGMISEAFF
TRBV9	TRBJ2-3	CASSGPGTSGSSTDTQYF
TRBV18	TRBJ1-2	CASSPLTPGPTKVGRYGYTF
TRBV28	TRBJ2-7	CASRLQGRYEQYF
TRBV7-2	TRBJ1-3	CASSPGTGGNTIYF
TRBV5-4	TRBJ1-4	CASSLRRTDNEKLFF
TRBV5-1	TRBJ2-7	CASSPPGVEQYF
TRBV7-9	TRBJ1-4	CASSQRATNEKLFF
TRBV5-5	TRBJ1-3	CASSGTVSSGNTIYF
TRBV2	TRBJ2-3	CASQRTSGYSTDTQYF
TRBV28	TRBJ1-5	CASSATGTGPPAQHF
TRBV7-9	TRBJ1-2	CASSQSGGEGGYTF
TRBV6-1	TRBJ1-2	CASSEVRRRSLYGYTF
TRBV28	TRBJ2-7	CASSLPTSGRKSYEQYF
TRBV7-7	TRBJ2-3	CASSPKRGSTDTQYF